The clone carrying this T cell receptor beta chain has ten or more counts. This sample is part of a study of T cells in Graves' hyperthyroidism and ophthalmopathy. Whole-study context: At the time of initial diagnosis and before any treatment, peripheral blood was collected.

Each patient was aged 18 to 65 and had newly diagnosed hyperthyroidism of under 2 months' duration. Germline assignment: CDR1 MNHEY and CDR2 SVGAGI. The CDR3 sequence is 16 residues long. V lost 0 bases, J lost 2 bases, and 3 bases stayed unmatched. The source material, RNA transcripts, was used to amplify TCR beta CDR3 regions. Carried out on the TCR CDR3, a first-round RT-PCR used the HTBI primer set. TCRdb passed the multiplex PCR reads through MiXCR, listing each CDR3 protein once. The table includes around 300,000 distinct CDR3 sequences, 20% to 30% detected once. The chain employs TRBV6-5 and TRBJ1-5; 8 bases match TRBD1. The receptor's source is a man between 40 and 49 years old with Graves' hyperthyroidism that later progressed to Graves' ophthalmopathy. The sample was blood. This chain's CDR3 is CASSYSQTGGNQPQHF. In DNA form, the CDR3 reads TGTGCCAGCAGTTACTCGCAGACAGGGGGCAATCAGCCCCAGCATTTT.